Listed below are T cell receptor beta chains from one sample, sequenced in a study of T cell responses to AZD1222 COVID-19 vaccine. Assay: immunoSEQ multiplex PCR; the TCRdb copy retains only in-frame clones and omits some. Of about 150,000 clones detected, around 88% appear once; the ten largest clones hold approximately 1%. This sample comprised peripheral blood, obtained 28 days after the second AZD1222 dose. The receptors originated from an adult who received the AZD1222 COVID-19 vaccine. CDR3s include the opening cysteine and the closing phenylalanine or tryptophan. A D gene is named only where the DNA matches it firmly. Only some rows state a clone size, as once, few, many or a class for expanded clones.

>.|TRBV4-1|TRBD2|TRBJ2-1
TGCGCCAGCAGCCAAGTCCCGGGACTAGCGGGGGGTGCCTACAATGAGCAGTTCTTC
CASSQVPGLAGGAYNEQFF
>.|TRBV11-2|.|TRBJ2-5
TGTGCCAGCAGCCCTAACCAATACAGGAAGGGGACCCAGTACTTC
CASSPNQYRKGTQYF
>.|TRBV3-1/TRBV3-2|.|TRBJ1-3
TGTGCCAGCAGCCAAGGTTTAAGACTCGGTGGTGGAAACACCATATATTTT
CASSQGLRLGGGNTIYF
>.|TRBV6-5|.|TRBJ1-2
TGTGCCAGCAGTTCCGTAGAAGCAAACTATGGCTACACCTTC
CASSSVEANYGYTF
>.|TRBV30|.|TRBJ1-6
TGTGCCTGGATTCTTGGACGGTGGGGTAATTCACCCCTCCACTTT
CAWILGRWGNSPLHF
>.|TRBV4-1|.|TRBJ2-7
TGCGCCAGCAGCCAAGCCTCCGTGGGGGGTTACGAGCAGTACTTC
CASSQASVGGYEQYF
>.|TRBV7-9|.|TRBJ1-2
TGTGCCAGCAGCCGGGGGGGCTTCGATGGCTACACCTTC
CASSRGGFDGYTF
>.|TRBV4-1|.|TRBJ1-2
TGCGCCAGCAGCCAAGAGGGGACAAGTTTGGGCGGCTACACCTTC
CASSQEGTSLGGYTF
>.|TRBV5-6|.|TRBJ1-1
TGTGCCAGCAGTACTCCTATGGCAGGGCACACTGAAGCTTTCTTT
CASSTPMAGHTEAFF
>once|TRBV6-2/TRBV6-3|TRBD2|TRBJ2-1
TGTGCCAGCAGTTATGTGGGGGGGGCCTACAATGAGCAGTTCTTC
CASSYVGGAYNEQFF
>.|TRBV19|.|TRBJ2-1
TGTGCCAGTAGTTTTGAGGGTGGGTACAATGAGCAGTTCTTC
CASSFEGGYNEQFF
>.|TRBV14|TRBD1|TRBJ2-1
TGTGCCAGCAGCCGGACCTTGGGACAGGGAAACAATGAGCAGTTCTTC
CASSRTLGQGNNEQFF
>.|TRBV12-3/TRBV12-4|.|TRBJ1-2
TGTGCCAGCACCGGGGGGAGGGGCTACACCTTC
CASTGGRGYTF
>.|TRBV12-3/TRBV12-4|.|TRBJ1-6
TGTGCCAGCAGTTCATCCTTGGGGCCCCCCCTCCACTTT
CASSSSLGPPLHF
>.|TRBV7-9|.|TRBJ2-7
TGTGCCAGCAGCTTAGCGGTGCGAGCGGAGCAGTACTTC
CASSLAVRAEQYF
>.|TRBV7-9|TRBD1|TRBJ2-3
TGTGCCAGCAGCCGATTCCCGGCGACAGGGCGCACAGATACGCAGTATTTT
CASSRFPATGRTDTQYF
>.|TRBV19|.|TRBJ1-5
TGTGCCACTCGGACACCCAGAAAAGATCAGCCCCAGCATTTT
CATRTPRKDQPQHF
>few|TRBV25-1|TRBD2|TRBJ2-7
TGTGCCAGCAGTGATGAAGGCGGGAGCTCCTACGAGCAGTACTTC
CASSDEGGSSYEQYF